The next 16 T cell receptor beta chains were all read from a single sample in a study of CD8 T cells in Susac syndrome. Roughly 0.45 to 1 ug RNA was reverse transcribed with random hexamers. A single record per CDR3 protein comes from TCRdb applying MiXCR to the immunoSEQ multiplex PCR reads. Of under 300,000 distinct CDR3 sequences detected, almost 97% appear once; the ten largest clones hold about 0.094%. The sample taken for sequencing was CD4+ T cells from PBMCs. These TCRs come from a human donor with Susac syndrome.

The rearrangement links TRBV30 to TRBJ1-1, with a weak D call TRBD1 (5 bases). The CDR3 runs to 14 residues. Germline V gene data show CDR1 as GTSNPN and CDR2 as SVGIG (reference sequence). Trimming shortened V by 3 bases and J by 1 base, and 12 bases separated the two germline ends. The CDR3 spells CAWSEDSTNTEAFF. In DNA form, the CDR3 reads TGTGCCTGGAGCGAAGACAGCACGAACACTGAAGCTTTCTTT.

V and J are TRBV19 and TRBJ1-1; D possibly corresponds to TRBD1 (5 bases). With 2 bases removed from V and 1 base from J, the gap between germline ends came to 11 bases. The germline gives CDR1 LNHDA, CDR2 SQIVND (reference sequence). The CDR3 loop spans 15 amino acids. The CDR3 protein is CASSIRGRGNTEAFF. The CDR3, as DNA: TGTGCCAGTAGTATAAGGGGACGAGGGAACACTGAAGCTTTCTTT.

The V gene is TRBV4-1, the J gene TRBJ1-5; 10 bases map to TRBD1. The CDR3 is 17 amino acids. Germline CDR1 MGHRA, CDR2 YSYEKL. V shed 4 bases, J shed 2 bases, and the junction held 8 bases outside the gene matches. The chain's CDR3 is CASSPIQGTGGNQPQHF. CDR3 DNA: TGCGCCAGCAGCCCCATCCAGGGGACAGGGGGCAATCAGCCCCAGCATTTT.

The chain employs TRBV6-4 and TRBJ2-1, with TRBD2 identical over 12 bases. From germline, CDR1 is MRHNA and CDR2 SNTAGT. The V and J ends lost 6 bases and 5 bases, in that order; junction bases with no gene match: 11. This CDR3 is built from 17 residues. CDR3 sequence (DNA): TGTGCCAGCAGGAGACTAGCGGGGGCAACTAGAGACAATGAGCAGTTCTTC. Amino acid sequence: CASRRLAGATRDNEQFF.

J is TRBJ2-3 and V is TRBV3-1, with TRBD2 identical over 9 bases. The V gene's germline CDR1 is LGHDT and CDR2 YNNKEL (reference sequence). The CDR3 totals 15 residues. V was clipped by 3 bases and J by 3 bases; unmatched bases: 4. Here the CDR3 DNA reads TGTGCCAGCAGCCACAGACTAGCGGTGACAGATACGCAGTATTTT. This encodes CASSHRLAVTDTQYF.

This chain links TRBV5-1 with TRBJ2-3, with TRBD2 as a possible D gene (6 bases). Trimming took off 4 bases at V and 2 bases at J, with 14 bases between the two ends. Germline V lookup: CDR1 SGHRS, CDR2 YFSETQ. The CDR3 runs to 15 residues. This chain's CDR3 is CASSQNRDFTDTQYF. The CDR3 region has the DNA TGCGCCAGCAGCCAAAACCGGGACTTCACAGATACGCAGTATTTT.

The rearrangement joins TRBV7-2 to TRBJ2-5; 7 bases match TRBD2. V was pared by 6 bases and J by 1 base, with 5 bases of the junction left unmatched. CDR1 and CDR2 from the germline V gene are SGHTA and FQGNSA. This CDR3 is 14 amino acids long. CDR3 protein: CASRTLAIQETQYF. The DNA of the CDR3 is TGTGCCAGCAGGACACTAGCGATCCAAGAGACCCAGTACTTC.

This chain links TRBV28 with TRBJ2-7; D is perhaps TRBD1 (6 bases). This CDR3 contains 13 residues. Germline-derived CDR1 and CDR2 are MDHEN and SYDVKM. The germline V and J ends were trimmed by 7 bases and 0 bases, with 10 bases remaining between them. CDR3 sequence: CASKQGGSYEQYF. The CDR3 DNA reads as TGTGCCAGCAAACAGGGCGGCTCCTACGAGCAGTACTTC.

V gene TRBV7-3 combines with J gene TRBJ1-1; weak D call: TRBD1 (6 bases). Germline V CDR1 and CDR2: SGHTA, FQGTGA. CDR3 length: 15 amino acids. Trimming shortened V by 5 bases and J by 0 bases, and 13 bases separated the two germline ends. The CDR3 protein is CASSDSTGLNTEAFF. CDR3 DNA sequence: TGTGCCAGCAGCGACTCGACAGGACTGAACACTGAAGCTTTCTTT.

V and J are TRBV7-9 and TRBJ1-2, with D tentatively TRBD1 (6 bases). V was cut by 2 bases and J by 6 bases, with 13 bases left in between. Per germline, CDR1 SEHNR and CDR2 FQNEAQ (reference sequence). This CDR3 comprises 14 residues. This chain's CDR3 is CASSLIRGLDGYTF. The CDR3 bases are TGTGCCAGCAGCTTAATCAGGGGATTAGATGGCTACACCTTC.

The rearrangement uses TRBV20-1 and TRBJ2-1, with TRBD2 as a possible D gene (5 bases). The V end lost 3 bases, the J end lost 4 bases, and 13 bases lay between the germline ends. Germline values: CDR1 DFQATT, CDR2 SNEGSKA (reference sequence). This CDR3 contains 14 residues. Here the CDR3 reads CSASPSRRYNEQFF. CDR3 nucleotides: TGCAGTGCTAGCCCTAGCCGGAGATACAATGAGCAGTTCTTC.

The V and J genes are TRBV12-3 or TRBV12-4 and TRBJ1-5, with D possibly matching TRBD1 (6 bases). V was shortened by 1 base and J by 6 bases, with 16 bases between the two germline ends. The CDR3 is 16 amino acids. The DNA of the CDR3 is TGTGCCAGCAGTTTAGGAGTGCGCAGGGGCGGTCAGCCCCAGCATTTT. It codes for CASSLGVRRGGQPQHF.

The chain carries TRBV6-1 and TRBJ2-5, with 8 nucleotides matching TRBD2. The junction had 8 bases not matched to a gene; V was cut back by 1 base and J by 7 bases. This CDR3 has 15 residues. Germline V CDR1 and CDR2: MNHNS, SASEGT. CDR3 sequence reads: CASSEVFGTSATQYF. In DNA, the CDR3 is TGTGCCAGCAGTGAAGTTTTCGGGACTAGTGCGACCCAGTACTTC.

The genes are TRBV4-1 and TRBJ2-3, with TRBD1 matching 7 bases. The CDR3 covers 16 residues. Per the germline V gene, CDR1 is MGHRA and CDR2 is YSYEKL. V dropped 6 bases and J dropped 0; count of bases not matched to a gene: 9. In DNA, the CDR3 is TGCGCCAGCAGGGGGAACAGGGGCGTTAGCACAGATACGCAGTATTTT. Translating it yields CASRGNRGVSTDTQYF.

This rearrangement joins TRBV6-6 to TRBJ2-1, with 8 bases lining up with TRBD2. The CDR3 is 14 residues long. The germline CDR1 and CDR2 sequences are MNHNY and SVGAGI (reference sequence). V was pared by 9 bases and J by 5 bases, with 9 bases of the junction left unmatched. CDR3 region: CARKSAGANNEQFF. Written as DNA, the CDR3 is TGTGCCAGGAAATCAGCGGGGGCGAACAATGAGCAGTTCTTC.

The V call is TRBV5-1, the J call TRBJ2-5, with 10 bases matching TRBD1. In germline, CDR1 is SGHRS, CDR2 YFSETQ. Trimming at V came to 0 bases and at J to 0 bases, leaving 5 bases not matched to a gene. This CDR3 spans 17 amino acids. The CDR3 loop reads CASSLGTGGPYQETQYF. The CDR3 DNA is TGCGCCAGCAGCTTGGGGACAGGGGGTCCGTACCAAGAGACCCAGTACTTC.